These T cell receptor beta chains were read from a single sample in a study of blood T cell repertoires in COVID-19. TCRdb's copy holds only in-frame clones and misses some; the assay was immunoSEQ multiplex PCR. This table has 400,000 to 500,000 clones, about nine tenths appearing once. The sequencing sample was made of peripheral blood. These receptor sequences come from a woman aged 25 to 39 with active or convalescent COVID-19. Each CDR3 is given with its conserved first and last residue. The D gene is left open where the match is weak. Clone size appears in some rows only: once, few, many, or a class for an expanded clone.

TRBV19	TRBJ1-4	NA	NA	TGTGCCAGTAAAGGCAGCAACACAGCAACTAATGAAAAACTGTTTTTT	CASKGSNTATNEKLFF
TRBV27	TRBJ1-1	NA	NA	TGTGCCAGCAGTTTTTACGGGTACACTGAAGCTTTCTTT	CASSFYGYTEAFF
TRBV7-9	TRBJ2-7	NA	NA	TGTGCCAGCAGCCCGACAGCAAACGAGCAGTACTTC	CASSPTANEQYF
TRBV4-1	TRBJ2-7	NA	NA	TGCGCCAGCAGCCAGGATCAGACAGTTGGATCCTACGAGCAGTACTTC	CASSQDQTVGSYEQYF
TRBV30	TRBJ2-2	NA	once	TGTGCCTGGAGTCCGGGACTTACGAACACCGGGGAGCTGTTTTTT	CAWSPGLTNTGELFF
TRBV14	TRBJ1-1	NA	NA	TGTGCCAGCAGCCGCTACTCGGGAGATGCGCTTGGTAGGGCTTTCTTT	CASSRYSGDALGRAFF
TRBV5-1	TRBJ1-5	TRBD1	NA	TGCGCCAGCAGCGAGACACCCGGACAGGGACGCAATCAGCCCCAGCATTTT	CASSETPGQGRNQPQHF
TRBV6-5	TRBJ2-7	NA	once	TGTGCCAGCAGTTACGGGTCAGGGGGGTACTACGAGCAGTACTTC	CASSYGSGGYYEQYF
TRBV27	TRBJ1-2	NA	NA	TGTGCCAGCAGACGCGGACAGAAGGCTAACTATGGCTACACCTTC	CASRRGQKANYGYTF
TRBV5-6	TRBJ1-5	NA	few	TGTGCCAGCAGCTTGAGTAGATCGGGACAGCCCCAGCATTTT	CASSLSRSGQPQHF
TRBV5-8	TRBJ1-2	TRBD1	NA	TGTGCCAGCAGCTTCCAGACAGGGCTGAGCTATGGCTACACCTTC	CASSFQTGLSYGYTF
TRBV7-9	TRBJ1-5	NA	NA	TGTGCCAGCAGCCAGCCGGGAGACAATCAGCCCCAGCATTTT	CASSQPGDNQPQHF
TRBV9	TRBJ2-1	NA	NA	TGTGCCAGCAGCGTAGGGAGACTCTCCTACAATGAGCAGTTCTTC	CASSVGRLSYNEQFF
TRBV9	TRBJ1-6	TRBD1	once	TGTGCCAGCAGCGCCGGACAGGGAGGCTCCTATAATTCACCCCTCCACTTT	CASSAGQGGSYNSPLHF
TRBV5-1	TRBJ1-1	NA	NA	TGCGCCAGCAGCTTGGGACAGGATTGGCCTGAAGCTTTCTTT	CASSLGQDWPEAFF
TRBV4-1	TRBJ2-5	NA	NA	TGCGCCAGCAGCCAAGTGACTAACTATCAAGAGACCCAGTACTTC	CASSQVTNYQETQYF
TRBV10-3	TRBJ2-7	TRBD2	NA	TGTGCCATCAGTGTACGGGAGGTGACAGAAGAGCAGTACTTC	CAISVREVTEEQYF
TRBV4-1	TRBJ2-5	NA	once	TGCGCCAGCAGCCAAGATACGGGGATCCAAGAGACCCAGTACTTC	CASSQDTGIQETQYF
TRBV27	TRBJ1-2	NA	NA	TGTGCCAGTTCTCAGGCGACCGGTTCAATCTATGGCTACACCTTC	CASSQATGSIYGYTF
TRBV19	TRBJ1-6	NA	NA	TGTGCCAGTAGGGAAGGGGGGGGGTATAATTCACCCCTCCACTTT	CASREGGGYNSPLHF
TRBV27	TRBJ1-1	NA	NA	TGTGCCAGCCTCCCGGGACAATCCCCGGGAACCGAAGCTTTCTTT	CASLPGQSPGTEAFF
TRBV19	TRBJ2-1	NA	NA	TGTGCCAGTAGTGTGACAGGCAGCTCCTACAATGAGCAGTTCTTC	CASSVTGSSYNEQFF
TRBV18	TRBJ1-2	NA	once	TGTGCCAGCTCTACCACGCCCGGGGAGTCGAATGGCTACACCTTC	CASSTTPGESNGYTF
TRBV2	TRBJ1-1	NA	NA	TGTGCCAGCAGAGCCACGGGGGTAGGGACTGAAGCTTTCTTT	CASRATGVGTEAFF
TRBV12-3/TRBV12-4	TRBJ1-1	NA	NA	TGTGCCAGCAGTTTTGGGGGCCGGACTGAAGCTTTCTTT	CASSFGGRTEAFF
TRBV6-5	TRBJ1-1	NA	NA	TGTGCCAGCAGTTACGGGGCGGGATCAGCTTTCTTT	CASSYGAGSAFF
TRBV27	TRBJ1-2	NA	NA	TGTGCCAGCGGTTCGGTCTATGGCAGGGTATATGGCTACACCTTC	CASGSVYGRVYGYTF
TRBV4-1	TRBJ1-1	TRBD1	NA	TGCGCCAGCAGCCAAGATATCCCAGGGGGATGGACTGAAGCTTTCTTT	CASSQDIPGGWTEAFF
TRBV5-1	TRBJ2-3	NA	NA	TGCGCCAGCAGCTTAGACAACACAGATACGCAGTATTTT	CASSLDNTDTQYF
TRBV11-2	TRBJ1-1	NA	NA	TGTGCCAGCAGCTTAGTAGAGAACACTGAAGCTTTCTTT	CASSLVENTEAFF
TRBV7-9	TRBJ1-5	TRBD1	NA	TGTGCCAGCAGCTCTGGACAGGGGGATTATAGCAATCAGCCCCAGCATTTT	CASSSGQGDYSNQPQHF
TRBV5-1	TRBJ2-3	NA	once	TGCGCCAGCAGCTTGGGCCAAGGGGGTCCCGCAGATACGCAGTATTTT	CASSLGQGGPADTQYF
TRBV2	TRBJ2-5	TRBD2	NA	TGTGCCAGCAGTCCTCCCTGGGCGGGAGGGCCTGGGGAGACCCAGTACTTC	CASSPPWAGGPGETQYF